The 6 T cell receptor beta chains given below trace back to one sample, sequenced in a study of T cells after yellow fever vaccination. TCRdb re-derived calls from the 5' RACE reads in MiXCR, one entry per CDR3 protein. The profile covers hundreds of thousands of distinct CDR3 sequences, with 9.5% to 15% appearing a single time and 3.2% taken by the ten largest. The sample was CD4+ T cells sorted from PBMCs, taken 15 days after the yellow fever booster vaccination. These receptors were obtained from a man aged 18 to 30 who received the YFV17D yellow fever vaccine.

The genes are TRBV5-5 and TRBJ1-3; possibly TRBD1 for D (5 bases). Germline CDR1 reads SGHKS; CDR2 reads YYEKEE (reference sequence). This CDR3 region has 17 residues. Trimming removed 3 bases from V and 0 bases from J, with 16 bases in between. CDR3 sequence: CASSSGGYLSSGNTIYF. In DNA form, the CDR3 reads TGTGCCAGCAGCTCCGGGGGGTACCTCAGCTCTGGAAACACCATATATTTT. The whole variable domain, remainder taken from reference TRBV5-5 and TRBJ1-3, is DAGVTQSPTHLIKTRGQQVTLRCSPISGHKSVSWYQQVLGQGPQFIFQYYEKEERGRGNFPDRFSARQFPNYSSELNVNALLLGDSALYLCASSSGGYLSSGNTIYFGEGSWLTVV.

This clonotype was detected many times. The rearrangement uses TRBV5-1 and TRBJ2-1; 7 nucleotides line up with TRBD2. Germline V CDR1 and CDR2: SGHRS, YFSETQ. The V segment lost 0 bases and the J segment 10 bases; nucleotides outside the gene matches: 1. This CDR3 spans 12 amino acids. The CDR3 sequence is CASSLVSGEQFF. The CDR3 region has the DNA TGCGCCAGCAGCTTGGTTAGCGGGGAGCAGTTCTTC.

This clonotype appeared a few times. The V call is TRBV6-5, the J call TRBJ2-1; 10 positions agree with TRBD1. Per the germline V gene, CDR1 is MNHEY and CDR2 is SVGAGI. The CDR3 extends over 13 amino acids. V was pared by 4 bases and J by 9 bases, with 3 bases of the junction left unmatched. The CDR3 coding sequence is TGTGCCAGCAGTTGGGGACAGGGGAGTGAGCAGTTCTTC. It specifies CASSWGQGSEQFF.

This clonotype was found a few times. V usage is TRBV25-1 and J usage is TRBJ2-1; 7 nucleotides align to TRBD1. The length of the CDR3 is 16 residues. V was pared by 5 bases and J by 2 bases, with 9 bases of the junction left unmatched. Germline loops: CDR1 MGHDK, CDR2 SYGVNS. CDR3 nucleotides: TGTGCCAGCAGTTCAGTATGGACAGGAGCCTACAATGAGCAGTTCTTC. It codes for CASSSVWTGAYNEQFF.

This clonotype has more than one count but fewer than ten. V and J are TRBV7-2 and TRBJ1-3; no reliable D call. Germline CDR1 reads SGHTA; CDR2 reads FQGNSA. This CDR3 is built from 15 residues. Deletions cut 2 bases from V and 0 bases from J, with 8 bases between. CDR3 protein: CASSLFASSGNTIYF. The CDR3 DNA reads TGTGCCAGCAGCTTATTCGCGAGCTCTGGAAACACCATATATTTT.

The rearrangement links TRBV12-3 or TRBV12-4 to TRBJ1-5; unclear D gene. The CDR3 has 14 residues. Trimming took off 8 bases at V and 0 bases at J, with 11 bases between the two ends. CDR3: CASAYVNSNQPQHF. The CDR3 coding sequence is TGTGCCAGCGCCTATGTCAATAGCAATCAGCCCCAGCATTTT.